A selection of T cell receptor beta chains follows, all from one sample in a study of T-cell reconstitution after alpha-beta-depleted transplantation in children. TCRdb redid the calling of the PCR reads with MiXCR, one entry per CDR3 protein. The data contain more than 300,000 distinct CDR3 sequences, 16% of them singletons. Sequencing was performed on PBMCs, mostly from graft donor cells, taken 360 days after TCRalphabeta/CD19-depleted stem cell transplant. All receptors come from a male patient aged 2-9 years who had a stem cell transplant for acute lymphoblastic leukemia, so the T cells may come from the graft donor. CDR3s include the opening cysteine and the closing phenylalanine or tryptophan. The order of the fields is D gene, clone size, V gene, J gene, CDR3 protein, CDR3 DNA. D genes are given only for firm matches. Not all rows give a size; the values are once, few, many and, for expanded clones, a class.

D: -
size: -
V: TRBV6-2/TRBV6-3
J: TRBJ2-1
CDR3: CASRRPSGNDEQFF
DNA: TGTGCCAGCCGTCGTCCCAGCGGCAACGATGAGCAGTTCTTC

D: TRBD1
size: -
V: TRBV4-3
J: TRBJ2-5
CDR3: CASSQVYRGLETQYF
DNA: TGCGCCAGCAGCCAAGTCTACAGGGGGCTAGAGACCCAGTACTTC

D: -
size: many
V: TRBV21-1
J: TRBJ1-5
CDR3: CASTLSTAQPQHF
DNA: TGTGCCAGCACCTTATCGACCGCTCAGCCCCAGCATTTT

D: -
size: -
V: TRBV30
J: TRBJ2-5
CDR3: CAWSVETQYF
DNA: TGTGCCTGGAGTGTGGAGACCCAGTACTTC

D: TRBD1
size: few
V: TRBV9
J: TRBJ2-4
CDR3: CASSVGGQRQNIQYF
DNA: TGTGCCAGCAGCGTAGGGGGACAGAGGCAAAACATTCAGTACTTC

D: TRBD2
size: -
V: TRBV4-1
J: TRBJ2-3
CDR3: CASSQDTTGGSTDTQYF
DNA: TGCGCCAGCAGCCAAGATACGACGGGGGGAAGCACAGATACGCAGTATTTT

D: TRBD2
size: -
V: TRBV28
J: TRBJ2-3
CDR3: CASRVGTKLTDTQYF
DNA: TGTGCCAGCAGGGTCGGGACTAAACTCACAGATACGCAGTATTTT

D: TRBD1
size: many
V: TRBV12-3/TRBV12-4
J: TRBJ2-5
CDR3: CASSLRDRQETQYF
DNA: TGTGCCAGCAGTTTGAGGGACAGGCAAGAGACCCAGTACTTC

D: -
size: -
V: TRBV7-9
J: TRBJ2-7
CDR3: CASSLEGKAYEQYF
DNA: TGTGCCAGCAGCTTAGAGGGGAAAGCCTACGAGCAGTACTTC

D: TRBD2
size: few
V: TRBV4-1
J: TRBJ2-1
CDR3: CASSQDRIAGFYEQFF
DNA: TGCGCCAGCAGCCAAGATCGAATAGCGGGATTCTATGAGCAGTTCTTC

D: TRBD1
size: few
V: TRBV5-1
J: TRBJ1-1
CDR3: CASSWDRVLNTEAFF
DNA: TGCGCCAGCAGCTGGGACAGGGTTCTAAACACTGAAGCTTTCTTT

D: TRBD1
size: -
V: TRBV4-2
J: TRBJ2-4
CDR3: CASSPRDDRAGIGQVAKNIQYF
DNA: TGTGCCAGCAGCCCACGAGATGACAGGGCTGGGATCGGCCAAGTAGCCAAAAACATTCAGTACTTC

D: -
size: few
V: TRBV28
J: TRBJ1-3
CDR3: CASSSSGSSGNTIYF
DNA: TGTGCCAGCAGTTCCAGTGGCAGCTCTGGAAACACCATATATTTT

D: TRBD1
size: -
V: TRBV7-2
J: TRBJ2-5
CDR3: CASSRTGAETQYF
DNA: TGTGCCAGCAGCAGGACAGGGGCAGAGACCCAGTACTTC

D: -
size: -
V: TRBV29-1
J: TRBJ2-7
CDR3: CSVEGGDAAKSYEQYF
DNA: TGCAGCGTTGAAGGGGGGGACGCGGCTAAATCCTACGAGCAGTACTTC

D: -
size: -
V: TRBV7-9
J: TRBJ2-1
CDR3: CASSLYQNEQFF
DNA: TGTGCCAGCAGCTTGTATCAGAATGAGCAGTTCTTC

D: -
size: few
V: TRBV28
J: TRBJ1-4
CDR3: CASSFMLGPEELFF
DNA: TGTGCCAGCAGTTTCATGTTAGGGCCAGAGGAACTGTTTTTT

D: -
size: many
V: TRBV28
J: TRBJ2-7
CDR3: CASSIAFPGHPSGEQYF
DNA: TGTGCCAGCAGCATTGCTTTTCCGGGACACCCCTCAGGCGAGCAGTACTTC

D: TRBD2
size: many
V: TRBV12-3/TRBV12-4
J: TRBJ2-2
CDR3: CASSRGLAAGVTGELFF
DNA: TGTGCCAGCAGTCGCGGACTAGCGGCGGGGGTAACCGGGGAGCTGTTTTTT

D: TRBD1
size: -
V: TRBV5-6
J: TRBJ1-5
CDR3: CASSLGRGHAGQPQHF
DNA: TGTGCCAGCAGCTTGGGCAGGGGGCATGCGGGTCAGCCCCAGCATTTT

D: -
size: few
V: TRBV28
J: TRBJ2-1
CDR3: CASSLGGGSHNEQFF
DNA: TGTGCCAGCAGTTTAGGGGGTGGGTCCCACAATGAGCAGTTCTTC

D: -
size: many
V: TRBV29-1
J: TRBJ2-7
CDR3: CSVRIWSYEQYF
DNA: TGCAGCGTTCGAATTTGGTCCTACGAGCAGTACTTC

D: -
size: -
V: TRBV5-1
J: TRBJ1-6
CDR3: CASNEGGSYNSPLHF
DNA: TGCGCCAGCAACGAAGGGGGCTCCTATAATTCACCCCTCCACTTT

D: -
size: many
V: TRBV6-1
J: TRBJ2-6
CDR3: CATRPSGANVLTF
DNA: TGTGCCACCAGACCCTCTGGGGCCAACGTCCTGACTTTC